The 30 T cell receptor beta chains given below trace back to one sample, sequenced in a study of blood T cell repertoires in COVID-19. Some clones are missing from TCRdb's copy, which holds only in-frame ones; the method was immunoSEQ multiplex PCR. The data hold 390,000 or so clones, with roughly nine tenths observed a single time. Sequenced: PBMCs or T cells enriched from blood (not recorded which). Source of these receptors: a man aged 18 to 30 who had recovered from COVID-19.

The rearrangement joins TRBV12-3 or TRBV12-4 to TRBJ2-7; D call uncertain. The CDR3 loop spans 12 amino acids. Trimming shortened V by 4 bases and J by 4 bases, and 8 bases separated the two germline ends. CDR3 sequence reads: CASSSPPYEQYF. CDR3 bases: TGTGCCAGCAGTTCCCCTCCGTACGAGCAGTACTTC.

J is TRBJ2-7 and V is TRBV12-1; the table calls TRBD2, which could not be checked here. TRBV12-1 is a known pseudogene. The CDR3 is made up of 18 amino acids. CDR3 nucleotides: TGTGCCAGCAGCTTTGGCGTTTGGGGACTAGCGAGCCCGTACGAGCAGTACTTC. It is translated as CASSFGVWGLASPYEQYF.

V and J are TRBV5-1 and TRBJ2-3; 7 nucleotides line up with TRBD2. Germline lookup yields CDR1 SGHRS and CDR2 YFSETQ. Trimming removed 0 bases from V and 2 bases from J; junction bases left unmatched: 3. The CDR3 covers 15 residues. The CDR3 sequence: CASSLGGTTTDTQYF. CDR3 in DNA: TGCGCCAGCAGCTTGGGTGGGACTACCACAGATACGCAGTATTTT.

The chain recombines TRBV11-2 with TRBJ2-1; the match to TRBD2 covers 8 bases. This CDR3 contains 18 residues. Unmatched junction bases numbered 12, after V lost 5 bases and J lost 0 bases. Germline V lookup: CDR1 SGHAT, CDR2 FQNNGV. The CDR3 protein is CASSPRGGPESSYNEQFF. DNA for the CDR3: TGTGCCAGCAGCCCCCGCGGGGGGCCTGAAAGCTCCTACAATGAGCAGTTCTTC.

The chain recombines TRBV11-2 with TRBJ2-1, with D perhaps TRBD2 (7 bases). The CDR3 spans 19 residues. Deletions cut 3 bases from V and 1 base from J, with 22 bases between. Germline CDR1 is SGHAT and CDR2 is FQNNGV. The CDR3 region has the DNA TGTGCCAGCAGCTTCCTCGCGAGTTGGGGGGGGCGTTCCTACAATGAGCAGTTCTTC. Amino acids: CASSFLASWGGRSYNEQFF.

The V gene is TRBV27, the J gene TRBJ2-7, with D possibly being TRBD2 (6 bases). V was shortened by 5 bases and J by 0 bases, with 11 bases between the two germline ends. Germline V lookup: CDR1 MNHEY, CDR2 SMNVEV (reference sequence). The CDR3 is 14 residues long. CDR3 DNA: TGTGCCAGCAGTCCGGGACTTACCTCCTACGAGCAGTACTTC. Translation: CASSPGLTSYEQYF.

The chain carries TRBV7-9 and TRBJ1-1, with a weak D call TRBD1 (5 bases). The CDR3 runs to 15 residues. Trimming removed 5 bases at V and 0 bases at J, with 13 bases between. From germline, CDR1 is SEHNR and CDR2 FQNEAQ (reference sequence). CDR3 amino acids: CASSSQGQVNTEAFF. CDR3 sequence (DNA): TGTGCCAGCAGCAGCCAGGGCCAGGTGAACACTGAAGCTTTCTTT.

V gene TRBV7-2 combines with J gene TRBJ2-3; 9 bases are a match to TRBD2. The V gene's germline CDR1 is SGHTA and CDR2 FQGNSA. The ends lost 4 bases at V and 1 base at J; junction bases unmatched: 6. The CDR3 length is 16 residues. The CDR3 loop reads CASSSPLAGGTDTQYF. DNA of the CDR3: TGTGCCAGCAGCTCCCCACTAGCGGGTGGCACAGATACGCAGTATTTT.

The chain is built from TRBV5-4 and TRBJ2-4; 7 bases are shared with TRBD2. This CDR3 contains 16 residues. V gave up 2 bases and J gave up 0 bases; unmatched junction bases: 5. Germline V gives CDR1 SGHNT, CDR2 YYREEE (reference sequence). The CDR3 protein is CASSFMSGVAKNIQYF. CDR3 DNA sequence: TGTGCCAGCAGCTTCATGAGCGGGGTAGCCAAAAACATTCAGTACTTC.

This sequence joins TRBV6-1 and TRBJ2-4; tentatively, D is TRBD2 (6 bases). The V and J ends lost 2 bases and 0 bases respectively, with 11 bases between them. CDR1 and CDR2 (germline): MNHNS, SASEGT. The CDR3 covers 16 residues. This CDR3 is CASSEHGGVAKNIQYF. CDR3 nucleotide sequence: TGTGCCAGCAGTGAACACGGGGGAGTAGCCAAAAACATTCAGTACTTC.

This chain connects TRBV25-1 to TRBJ2-3; D is perhaps TRBD1 (6 bases). Deletions cut 1 base from V and 2 bases from J, with 13 bases between. CDR3 length: 16 amino acids. Germline loops: CDR1 MGHDK, CDR2 SYGVNS. The chain's CDR3 is CASSELDSVYTDTQYF. CDR3 nucleotides: TGTGCCAGCAGTGAATTGGACAGCGTTTACACAGATACGCAGTATTTT.

The chain is built from TRBV6-5 and TRBJ2-1; 8 nucleotides match TRBD2. Germline V gene sequence: CDR1 MNHEY, CDR2 SVGAGI. V trimming: 5 bases; J trimming: 3 bases; junction bases outside the gene matches: 6. The CDR3 sequence is 15 residues long. CDR3 bases: TGTGCCAGCAGTAAGGTTAGCGGGGTCTACAATGAGCAGTTCTTC. Translating it yields CASSKVSGVYNEQFF.

This clone was observed a few times. The chain employs TRBV7-2 and TRBJ2-2, with 9 nucleotides matching TRBD2. The CDR3 covers 13 residues. The J segment lost 8 bases and the V segment lost 6 bases, leaving 4 bases of the junction unmatched. Germline lookup yields CDR1 SGHTA and CDR2 FQGNSA. The CDR3 DNA reads TGTGCCAGCAGTTCTAGCGGGGTGGGGGAGCTGTTTTTT. Amino acids: CASSSSGVGELFF. Full variable domain (remainder filled in from reference TRBV7-2 and TRBJ2-2): GAGVSQSPSNKVTEKGKDVELRCDPISGHTALYWYRQSLGQGLEFLIYFQGNSAPDKSGLPSDRFSAERTGGSVSTLTIQRTQQEDSAVYLCASSSSGVGELFFGEGSRLTVL.

J is TRBJ2-3 and V is TRBV13; 8 bases agree with TRBD2. In germline, CDR1 is PRHDT, CDR2 FYEKMQ (reference sequence). The CDR3 consists of 17 residues. V lost 0 bases to trimming and J lost 4 bases; unmatched junction nucleotides: 9. CDR3 loop: CASSLGRASGRADTQYF. The CDR3 coding sequence is TGTGCCAGCAGCTTAGGGCGGGCTAGCGGGCGGGCAGATACGCAGTATTTT.

The chain couples TRBV7-3 to TRBJ1-6; 8 nucleotides line up with TRBD1. J lost 13 bases, V lost 4 bases, and 9 bases had no gene match. The CDR3 has 14 residues. CDR1 and CDR2 from the germline V gene are SGHTA and FQGTGA. Written as DNA, the CDR3 is TGTGCCAGCAGCTCCCAAGGACAGGGATCTCCCCTCCACTTT. Protein sequence: CASSSQGQGSPLHF.

The rearrangement joins TRBV6-2 or TRBV6-3 to TRBJ2-7; weak D call: TRBD2 (6 bases). The germline V gene has CDR1 MNHEY and CDR2 SVGEGT. This CDR3 has 16 amino acids. V lost 0 bases to trimming and J lost 2 bases, with 14 bases between them. The CDR3 region is CASSYSGGSVPYEQYF. The DNA of the CDR3 is TGTGCCAGCAGTTACTCGGGAGGTAGCGTGCCCTACGAGCAGTACTTC.

This chain joins TRBV5-4 and TRBJ2-7; 8 bases map to TRBD1. Germline values: CDR1 SGHNT, CDR2 YYREEE (reference sequence). This CDR3 has 14 amino acids. Unmatched junction bases numbered 3, after V lost 2 bases and J lost 2 bases. The CDR3 DNA is TGTGCCAGCAGCTTCGGACAGGGCCCCTACGAGCAGTACTTC. Protein sequence: CASSFGQGPYEQYF.

The table lists this clone with a count of one. This chain joins TRBV7-4 and TRBJ1-5, with TRBD1 matching over 9 bases. This CDR3 has 17 amino acids. Germline CDR1 reads SGHVT; CDR2 reads SQSDAQ. Trimming cost V 1 base and J 5 bases; bases outside gene matches: 9. The CDR3, as DNA: TGTGCCAGCAGCTTAGAATGTTGGGGACAGGGCGATCAGCCCCAGCATTTT. Translating it yields CASSLECWGQGDQPQHF. The full variable domain, rest sourced from reference TRBV7-4 and TRBJ1-5, is GAGVSQSPRYKVAKRGRDVALRCDSISGHVTLYWYRQTLGQGSEVLTYSQSDAQRDKSGRPSGRFSAERPERSVSTLKIQRTEQGDSAVYLCASSLECWGQGDQPQHFGDGTRLSIL.

The chain employs TRBV5-6 and TRBJ1-1; TRBD1 matches at 10 bases. The CDR3 has 16 residues. V gave up 3 bases and J gave up 12 bases; unmatched junction bases: 17. From germline, CDR1 is SGHDT and CDR2 YYEEEE. The CDR3 nucleotides read TGTGCCAGCAGCTCAGACTGGCAACCGACAGGGGGCTCAACTTTCTTT. This translates into CASSSDWQPTGGSTFF.

This clone was observed once. V gene TRBV6-5 combines with J gene TRBJ2-7; 11 nucleotides align to TRBD2. J was trimmed by 7 bases and V by 6 bases; bases with no gene match: 5. Germline lookup yields CDR1 MNHEY and CDR2 SVGAGI. The CDR3 is 13 amino acids. The CDR3, as DNA: TGTGCCAGCAGAACTAGCGGGAGTGAGGAGCAGTACTTC. Its protein is CASRTSGSEEQYF.

The rearrangement links TRBV5-1 to TRBJ2-5; weak D call: TRBD2 (5 bases). Germline V lookup: CDR1 SGHRS, CDR2 YFSETQ. The CDR3 is made up of 14 amino acids. With 4 bases removed from V and 5 bases from J, the gap between germline ends came to 15 bases. Here the CDR3 reads CASSRREGGETQYF. The CDR3 nucleotides are TGCGCCAGCAGCCGGCGTGAAGGCGGGGAGACCCAGTACTTC.

The V gene is TRBV7-9, the J gene TRBJ1-4; maybe TRBD1 (5 bases). Germline V gene data show CDR1 as SEHNR and CDR2 as FQNEAQ (reference sequence). This CDR3 region has 15 residues. V lost 3 bases and J 0 bases, leaving 8 bases between the germline ends. The CDR3 DNA is TGTGCCAGCAGCTTTACAGGAACAACTAATGAAAAACTGTTTTTT. Protein sequence: CASSFTGTTNEKLFF.

The chain is built from TRBV6-5 and TRBJ1-4; tentatively, D is TRBD1 (5 bases). This CDR3 is 14 amino acids long. V lost 4 bases and J lost 10, with 16 bases in between. Germline V gene data show CDR1 as MNHEY and CDR2 as SVGAGI. The CDR3 protein is CASSLIGTGGKLFF. As DNA, the CDR3 is TGTGCCAGCAGTTTGATAGGCACCGGGGGAAAACTGTTTTTT.

The chain uses TRBV6-1 and TRBJ1-2, with D unresolved. Germline CDR1 and CDR2: MNHNS and SASEGT. This CDR3 contains 14 residues. V gave up 2 bases and J gave up 5 bases, with 12 bases separating them. This CDR3 reads CASSESPTGYGYTF. The DNA of the CDR3 is TGTGCCAGCAGTGAATCACCGACTGGGTATGGCTACACCTTC.

The genes are TRBV7-8 and TRBJ2-5, with D possibly matching TRBD1 (6 bases). There are 14 residues in the CDR3. The germline V gene has CDR1 SGHVS and CDR2 FQNEAQ. With 1 base removed from V and 4 bases from J, the gap between germline ends came to 10 bases. CDR3 sequence: CASSLETGRETQYF. The CDR3 DNA reads as TGTGCCAGCAGCTTAGAAACAGGGAGAGAGACCCAGTACTTC.

The chain has TRBV20-1 and TRBJ1-5; 7 nucleotides align to TRBD1. The germline CDR1 and CDR2 sequences are DFQATT and SNEGSKA (reference sequence). The V segment lost 3 bases and the J segment 6 bases; nucleotides outside the gene matches: 17. The CDR3 loop spans 17 amino acids. The chain's CDR3 is CSASPEAARQGGQPQHF. The CDR3 region has the DNA TGCAGTGCTAGTCCAGAGGCCGCCAGACAGGGCGGTCAGCCCCAGCATTTT.

The chain joins TRBV4-1 to TRBJ2-5, with 8 bases fitting TRBD1. V lost 0 bases and J lost 2; bases outside the gene matches: 2. Looked up from germline, CDR1 is MGHRA and CDR2 is YSYEKL. CDR3 length equals 15 residues. The chain's CDR3 is CASSQEGTGQETQYF. CDR3 coding DNA: TGCGCCAGCAGCCAAGAAGGGACAGGTCAAGAGACCCAGTACTTC.

This clone was counted between two and nine times. The genes are TRBV29-1 and TRBJ2-5; D uncertain. Looked up from germline, CDR1 is SQVTM and CDR2 is ANQGSEA. CDR3 length equals 12 residues. Trimming removed 3 bases from V and 0 bases from J, with 5 bases in between. As DNA, the CDR3 is TGCAGCGTTGATGAGAACCAAGAGACCCAGTACTTC. It translates to CSVDENQETQYF.

This rearrangement joins TRBV6-5 to TRBJ2-5, with D tentatively TRBD1 (6 bases). Trimming removed 8 bases from V and 4 bases from J, with 11 bases in between. Germline V gene lookup returns CDR1 MNHEY and CDR2 SVGAGI. This CDR3 is 12 amino acids long. CDR3 sequence: CASARTVETQYF. Here the CDR3 DNA reads TGTGCCAGCGCCCGGACAGTAGAGACCCAGTACTTC.

This clone was found once. This chain connects TRBV3-1 (or the pseudogene TRBV3-2) to TRBJ2-7, with D unresolved. The V end lost 0 bases, the J end lost 2 bases, and 11 bases lay between the germline ends. Germline CDR1 reads LGHDT; CDR2 reads YNNKEL (reference sequence). This CDR3 spans 15 amino acids. The CDR3 DNA follows: TGTGCCAGCAGCCAAGATCCGGGTACGGCCTACGAGCAGTACTTC. Its protein is CASSQDPGTAYEQYF.